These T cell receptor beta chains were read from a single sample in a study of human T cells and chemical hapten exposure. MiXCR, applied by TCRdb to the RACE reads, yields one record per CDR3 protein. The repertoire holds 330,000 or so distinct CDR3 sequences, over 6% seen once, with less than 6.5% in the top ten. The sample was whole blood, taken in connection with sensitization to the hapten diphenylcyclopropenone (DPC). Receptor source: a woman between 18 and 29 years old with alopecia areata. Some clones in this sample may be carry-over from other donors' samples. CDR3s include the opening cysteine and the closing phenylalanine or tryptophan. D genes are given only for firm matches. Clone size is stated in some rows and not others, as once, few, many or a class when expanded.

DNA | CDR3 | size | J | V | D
TGTGCCAGCAGCACAGGGGGAGGGAGAGGAAATTCACCCCTCCACTTT | CASSTGGGRGNSPLHF | many | TRBJ1-6 | TRBV9 | TRBD1
TGTGCCAGCAGCTTCGACAGGGGTGGAGAAAAACTGTTTTTT | CASSFDRGGEKLFF | many | TRBJ1-4 | TRBV3-1 | TRBD1
TGTGCCAGCAGTTACAGTGAGAACACTGAAGCTTTCTTT | CASSYSENTEAFF | many | TRBJ1-1 | TRBV6-2/TRBV6-3 | .
TGTGCCAGCACCAGGGACGCCGGGGAGCTGTTTTTT | CASTRDAGELFF | . | TRBJ2-2 | TRBV5-6 | .
TGTGCCAGCAAGTTTAAGACAGGGCGGGGCACTGAAGCTTTCTTT | CASKFKTGRGTEAFF | few | TRBJ1-1 | TRBV2 | TRBD1
TGTGCCAGCTCAACAGGCCCATACGAGCAGTACTTC | CASSTGPYEQYF | many | TRBJ2-7 | TRBV18 | .
TGTGCCGTAGGCGCCGGGACAGTGAACACTGAAGCTTTCTTT | CAVGAGTVNTEAFF | many | TRBJ1-1 | TRBV10-3 | TRBD1
TGTGCCAGCAGCGTAGGGACAGACCTACCGTGGGGGGAGCTGTTTTTT | CASSVGTDLPWGELFF | . | TRBJ2-2 | TRBV9 | .
TGTGCCAGCAGCGACAGGGCCAGAGCTAACTATGGCTACACCTTC | CASSDRARANYGYTF | . | TRBJ1-2 | TRBV7-8 | TRBD1
TGTGCCACCAGTGATTGGAACAGGGCAACCTACGAGCAGTACTTC | CATSDWNRATYEQYF | . | TRBJ2-7 | TRBV24-1 | .
TGTGCCAGCAAATTGGAAGGGGGGGCGACTTTCTTT | CASKLEGGATFF | many | TRBJ1-1 | TRBV2 | .
TGTGCCAGCAGCCCCAGGGGGCCCTACTACGAGCAGTACTTC | CASSPRGPYYEQYF | . | TRBJ2-7 | TRBV27 | TRBD1
TGTGCCAGCTCACCAGTCGTCGGGCCAGGAAACACCATATATTTT | CASSPVVGPGNTIYF | . | TRBJ1-3 | TRBV18 | .
TGTGCCAGCAGGACCGGGACAGGGGCCTACGAGCAGTACTTC | CASRTGTGAYEQYF | few | TRBJ2-7 | TRBV6-5 | TRBD1
TGCGCCAGCGGACCTAGACAGAACCATGAAGCTTTCTTT | CASGPRQNHEAFF | many | TRBJ1-1 | TRBV5-1 | .